This entry is about one T cell receptor beta chain. In the source study's methods: Reference gene primer amplification yielded estimated nucleated cell counts. Profiled with immunoSEQ multiplex PCR; TCRdb holds only in-frame clones, not every one. V and J calls plus clone size are reproduced from that table; the DNA served to infer D and trimming. The table includes 140,000 to 150,000 clones, approximately 90% detected once. The data stem from a study of blood T cell repertoires in COVID-19. Study in general: Acute and convalescent COVID-19 samples came from the United States, Italy and Spain. T cells, B-cell-depleted T cells, or PBMCs supplied cDNA or gDNA.

The CDR3 spans 13 residues. Looked up from germline, CDR1 is MNHEY and CDR2 is SMNVEV (reference sequence). Trimming shortened V by 0 bases and J by 9 bases, and 11 bases separated the two germline ends. This TCR was recovered from a human donor in a cohort sampled during active COVID-19. V is TRBV27 and J is TRBJ1-2; D is unclear. The sequencing input was peripheral blood. CDR3 in DNA: TGTGCCAGCAGTTTATCGAGGTCAACGCGCTACACCTTC. Its translation is CASSLSRSTRYTF.